This T cell receptor (beta chain) was documented in a study of blood T cell repertoires in COVID-19. At the level of the study: Samples of COVID-19 (acute and convalescent) were obtained from the United States, Italy and Spain. T cells, B-cell-depleted T cells, or PBMCs supplied cDNA or gDNA.

The CDR3 extends over 16 amino acids. CDR1 MDHEN and CDR2 SYDVKM come from the germline V gene. V lost 5 bases, J lost 5 bases, and 21 bases lay in between. The assay was immunoSEQ multiplex PCR, and TCRdb's table has in-frame clones only and misses some. The sample holds 150,000 to 190,000 clones, 75% to 90% seen once. The TCR originated in a man between 60 and 75 years old with acute or convalescent COVID-19. Sample: peripheral blood. The chain recombines TRBV28 with TRBJ1-2, with D possibly matching TRBD1 (6 bases). The CDR3 DNA follows: TGTGCCAGCAGTCCGGGGGGCCAAAGTAATGGGTATGGCTACACCTTC. Its translation is CASSPGGQSNGYGYTF.